This T cell receptor beta chain was captured by sequencing in a study of blood T cell repertoires in COVID-19 (dated by TCRdb to 2018 to 2020). About the full investigation: Collaborator samples came from the United States, Italy and Spain and covered acute and convalescent phases of COVID-19. The repertoires were released in a freely available public database intended as a resource for research on the immune response to SARS-CoV-2. Sample metadata almost always included a de-identified subject ID, COVID-19 status, age in years and sex. The material from the prospective study consisted of cDNA or gDNA derived from T cells, B-cell-depleted T cells, or PBMCs. Subjects who had been exposed to COVID-19, were actively infected with it, or had recovered from it provided the deeply sampled blood TCRbeta repertoires that made up the dataset. Where HLA class I and class II types were available, the types were taken from metadata supplied by the sample provider, not from assay-based typing. The samples were drawn from the first 160 participants of the ongoing ImmuneRACE study and from about 1,200 subjects provided by 6 global collaborators.

TCRbeta CDR3 regions were amplified from genomic DNA by means of the immunoSEQ Assay, a bias-controlled multiplex PCR. The source study handled its data this way. The number of nucleated cells in each sample was estimated by amplification of reference gene primers within the assay. Sequence reads were collapsed and filtered to measure the absolute abundance of every unique TCRbeta CDR3 rearrangement. Productive Simpson clonality was computed per sample as the square root of Simpson's diversity index over productive rearrangements. TCRdb stores this immuneACCESS table with in-frame sequences only. Part of the clones is absent; in the studies checked, under half of the shortfall reflects unresolved V genes, and no reason is known for the rest. V and J calls and clone size come straight from that table; D and trimming were deduced from the DNA. Present in this sample are roughly 140,000 clones, around four fifths of which were seen just once. Roughly 3% of the sample goes to the ten largest clones.

The collaborating institutions used their own protocols to collect whole blood in K2EDTA tubes. For TCRbeta analysis, collaborator samples were shipped as frozen whole blood, as isolated PBMCs, or as DNA extracted from either sample type. Concerning this clone: What antigen it recognizes has not been identified. Base qualities are not recorded, but no much larger clone differs from it by a single base.

What the authors observed across the whole study: The amount of clinical and demographic metadata varied by source and participant and was provided uncurated.

V and J are trimmed by 6 bases and 0 bases, and the gene matches miss 3 bases of the junction. The germline V gene (reference sequence) sets CDR1 to LNHDA and CDR2 to SQIVND. The CDR3 spans 14 residues, from the cysteine through the phenylalanine. CDR3 DNA is the only sequence kept; it has 42 bases, read in frame from the first base. The TCR comes from a woman aged 40 to 55 with active or convalescent COVID-19. This chain joins TRBV19 to TRBJ2-7, and 9 junctional nucleotides match TRBD1. Source material: peripheral blood. The CDR3 in this case is CASRGTGSSYEQYF. The nucleotides read TGTGCCAGTAGAGGGACAGGGTCCTCCTACGAGCAGTACTTC. Here the CDR3 is joined to the reference TRBV19 and TRBJ2-7 genes, and the full variable domain is: DGGITQSPKYLFRKEGQNVTLSCEQNLNHDAMYWYRQDPGQGLRLIYYSQIVNDFQKGDIAEGYSVSREKKESFPLTVTSAQKNPTAFYLCASRGTGSSYEQYFGPGTRLTVT.